The 19 T cell receptor beta chains listed next were all sequenced from one sample in a study of blood T cell repertoires in COVID-19. Measured with immunoSEQ multiplex PCR; TCRdb has only the in-frame clones, and not every one. The repertoire consists of 100,000 to 150,000 clones, with approximately 83% occurring once and the leading ten covering roughly 30%. The specimen sequenced was peripheral blood. These receptor sequences come from a woman older than 75 with acute or convalescent COVID-19.

This clone was found many times. The V and J genes are TRBV27 and TRBJ1-4; D is unresolved. The germline gives CDR1 MNHEY, CDR2 SMNVEV (reference sequence). The CDR3 length is 17 residues. The V end was cut by 2 bases, the J end by 6 bases, with 19 bases between. Here the CDR3 DNA reads TGTGCCAGCAGTTTACCCCTTGATTCGAGGCTCGATGAAAAACTGTTTTTT. Translating it yields CASSLPLDSRLDEKLFF.

The V gene is TRBV11-2, the J gene TRBJ2-4; D unresolved. This CDR3 contains 12 residues. Germline V gene sequence: CDR1 SGHAT, CDR2 FQNNGV. Trimming pared 4 bases from V and 9 bases from J, leaving 10 bases between. The CDR3 region is CASSYPGTIQYF. The CDR3 DNA follows: TGTGCCAGCAGCTATCCAGGAACCATTCAGTACTTC. The variable domain in full, completed from reference TRBV11-2 and TRBJ2-4, reads EAGVAQSPRYKIIEKRQSVAFWCNPISGHATLYWYQQILGQGPKLLIQFQNNGVVDDSQLPKDRFSAERLKGVDSTLKIQPAKLEDSAVYLCASSYPGTIQYFGAGTRLSVL.

V gene TRBV3-1 (or the pseudogene TRBV3-2) combines with J gene TRBJ2-2, with 8 bases lining up with TRBD1. Unmatched junction bases numbered 7, after V lost 6 bases and J lost 4 bases. In germline, CDR1 is LGHDT, CDR2 YNNKEL (reference sequence). The CDR3 length is 15 residues. Here the CDR3 DNA reads TGTGCCAGCAGTCAGGGGGCGCGGGGCACCGGGGAGCTGTTTTTT. It codes for CASSQGARGTGELFF.

This clone was seen a few times. The chain recombines TRBV7-2 with TRBJ1-6; 8 nucleotides line up with TRBD1. The CDR3 covers 15 residues. Trimming at V came to 5 bases and at J to 9 bases, leaving 9 bases not matched to a gene. Germline CDR1 SGHTA, CDR2 FQGNSA. The CDR3 sequence: CASSHRTGKGSPLHF. CDR3 nucleotide sequence: TGTGCCAGCAGCCATCGGACAGGGAAGGGTTCACCCCTCCACTTT.

The chain is built from TRBV7-8 and TRBJ1-2; 10 bases line up with TRBD1. Germline-derived CDR1 and CDR2 are SGHVS and FQNEAQ. CDR3 size: 18 residues. Trimming at V came to 2 bases and at J to 5 bases, leaving 14 bases not matched to a gene. The CDR3: CASSLRFVLGTGDYGYTF. CDR3 in DNA: TGTGCCAGCAGCTTAAGATTCGTTTTGGGGACAGGGGATTATGGCTACACCTTC. The complete variable domain, with remaining parts taken from reference TRBV7-8 and TRBJ1-2, reads GAGVSQSPRYKVAKRGQDVALRCDPISGHVSLFWYQQALGQGPEFLTYFQNEAQLDKSGLPSDRFFAERPEGSVSTLKIQRTQQEDSAVYLCASSLRFVLGTGDYGYTFGSGTRLTVV.

The rearrangement uses TRBV5-1 and TRBJ1-2; D perhaps matches TRBD1 (6 bases). The CDR3 loop spans 16 amino acids. In germline, CDR1 is SGHRS, CDR2 YFSETQ. Trimming left V 1 base short and J 0 bases short, with 13 bases between. The CDR3: CASSLLPGQTNYGYTF. CDR3 DNA sequence: TGCGCCAGCAGCTTGCTACCCGGACAGACTAACTATGGCTACACCTTC.

This chain links TRBV4-2 with TRBJ2-5; D possibly corresponds to TRBD2 (6 bases). This CDR3 has 15 amino acids. V was pared by 0 bases and J by 5 bases, with 13 bases between. Germline lookup yields CDR1 LGHNA and CDR2 YNFKEQ. The CDR3 region has the DNA TGTGCCAGCAGCCAAGAGGGAAGGAGGGAGGAGACCCAGTACTTC. The encoded protein is CASSQEGRREETQYF.

The genes are TRBV10-3 and TRBJ1-6; D is undetermined. This CDR3 is built from 13 residues. V was clipped by 5 bases and J by 13 bases, with 15 bases between them. Per germline, CDR1 ENHRY and CDR2 SYGVKD. In DNA form, the CDR3 reads TGTGCCATCAGTCCGAGGGAAAATTTTCCCCTCCACTTT. Residues: CAISPRENFPLHF.

This chain's CDR3 is CATSRDGEASTEAFF. The CDR3 DNA sequence: TGTGCCACCAGCAGAGACGGGGAGGCAAGCACTGAAGCTTTCTTT. The V and J genes are TRBV15 and TRBJ1-1; D ambiguous. The germline V gene encodes CDR1 LNHNV and CDR2 YYDKDF (reference sequence). The CDR3 totals 15 residues. V was pared by 0 bases and J by 4 bases, with 12 bases between.

The chain recombines TRBV5-4 with TRBJ1-2, with a possible D match to TRBD1 (5 bases). This CDR3 has 13 amino acids. Germline-derived CDR1 and CDR2 are SGHNT and YYREEE (reference sequence). V was cut by 4 bases and J by 2 bases, with 9 bases left in between. This CDR3 is CASSPGGNYGYTF. The CDR3 nucleotides read TGTGCCAGCAGCCCGGGGGGAAACTATGGCTACACCTTC.

The rearrangement uses TRBV7-6 and TRBJ2-1; a weak D match, TRBD2 (6 bases). The germline V gene encodes CDR1 SGHVS and CDR2 FNYEAQ. The CDR3 is made up of 14 amino acids. The V gene lost 1 base and the J gene lost 9 bases, with 13 bases spanning the gap. The chain's CDR3 is CASSLEAAGIEQFF. The CDR3 DNA reads TGTGCCAGCAGCTTAGAGGCGGCGGGGATTGAGCAGTTCTTC.

This chain joins TRBV19 and TRBJ1-2, with TRBD1 matching over 7 bases. Germline assignment: CDR1 LNHDA and CDR2 SQIVND (reference sequence). This CDR3 contains 14 residues. J was trimmed by 7 bases and V by 2 bases; bases with no gene match: 7. The CDR3 DNA reads TGTGCCAGTAGTATACGGGTGACAGGGACTGGCTACACCTTC. Protein product: CASSIRVTGTGYTF.

This clone came up once. This rearrangement joins TRBV27 to TRBJ2-1, with TRBD2 identical over 7 bases. Germline V gene lookup returns CDR1 MNHEY and CDR2 SMNVEV (reference sequence). Trimming cost V 3 bases and J 4 bases; bases outside gene matches: 6. The CDR3 is 15 residues long. CDR3 in amino acids: CASSFAGLRYNEQFF. The CDR3 DNA reads TGTGCCAGCAGTTTTGCGGGACTAAGATACAATGAGCAGTTCTTC.

The chain recombines TRBV5-1 with TRBJ2-3; TRBD1 might be the D (6 bases). CDR1 is SGHRS, CDR2 YFSETQ, per germline. Trimming pared 2 bases from V and 5 bases from J, leaving 12 bases between. The CDR3 is made up of 14 amino acids. CDR3 loop: CASSFGQMGDTQYF. In DNA form, the CDR3 reads TGCGCCAGCAGCTTCGGACAGATGGGAGATACGCAGTATTTT.

This chain connects TRBV28 to TRBJ1-2; D is possibly TRBD1 (6 bases). Trimming stripped 5 bases from V and 5 bases from J, with 18 bases between. Germline CDR1 is MDHEN and CDR2 is SYDVKM. The CDR3 contains 15 residues. This CDR3 is CASSLGGASGYGYTF. The DNA of the CDR3 is TGTGCCAGCAGTCTTGGGGGGGCTAGTGGATATGGCTACACCTTC.

This clone was seen only a few times. The rearrangement joins TRBV19 to TRBJ2-3, with D possibly matching TRBD2 (5 bases). The CDR3 contains 12 residues. Germline values: CDR1 LNHDA, CDR2 SQIVND (reference sequence). V was trimmed by 4 bases and J by 8 bases, leaving 10 bases between them. The CDR3 is CASSRAGVTQYF. The CDR3 DNA is TGTGCCAGTAGTAGGGCCGGGGTTACGCAGTATTTT.

The rearrangement links TRBV5-6 to TRBJ1-2, with 10 bases aligning to TRBD1. CDR3 size: 16 residues. Per germline, CDR1 SGHDT and CDR2 YYEEEE. V dropped 1 base and J dropped 2; count of bases not matched to a gene: 5. DNA for the CDR3: TGTGCCAGCAGCTTGTATGACAGGGGGCCGAACTATGGCTACACCTTC. This translates into CASSLYDRGPNYGYTF.

The rearrangement uses TRBV10-3 and TRBJ1-1, with a tentative D call TRBD1 (6 bases). CDR1 ENHRY and CDR2 SYGVKD come from the germline V gene. Deletions cut 4 bases from V and 1 base from J, with 16 bases between. CDR3 length: 16 amino acids. Here the CDR3 reads CAISGGGPAGNTEAFF. Written as DNA, the CDR3 is TGTGCCATCAGTGGGGGGGGGCCCGCCGGGAACACTGAAGCTTTCTTT.

This sequence joins TRBV2 and TRBJ1-5; 10 positions agree with TRBD1. Looked up from germline, CDR1 is SNHLY and CDR2 is FYNNEI. The CDR3 is 14 amino acids. Germline trimming cut 5 bases from V and 7 bases from J; bases unmatched to any gene: 5. CDR3 sequence: CASSKTGGGQPQHF. The CDR3, as DNA: TGTGCCAGCAGTAAGACAGGGGGCGGGCAGCCCCAGCATTTT. The full variable domain, rest sourced from reference TRBV2 and TRBJ1-5, is EPEVTQTPSHQVTQMGQEVILRCVPISNHLYFYWYRQILGQKVEFLVSFYNNEISEKSEIFDDQFSVERPDGSNFTLKIRSTKLEDSAMYFCASSKTGGGQPQHFGDGTRLSIL.